The source of this TCR beta chain is a study of HIV-infected patients and healthy controls. Study-wide results and limits: Comparisons were complicated because patients and controls had unequal numbers of distinct sequences.

All unsorted peripheral T cells were captured because whole blood was used without fractionation. About 550 ng RNA was reverse transcribed with alpha and beta constant-region primers. Using multiplexing indices, alpha and beta chain libraries were generated apart by chain-specific third strand synthesis. TCRdb re-called the 5' RACE reads with MiXCR, one entry per CDR3 protein. Of 12,000 to 15,000 distinct CDR3 sequences listed, 9.9% are singletons. This clonotype is medium-sized within its sample. The antigen is not known. The V end lost 2 bases, the J end lost 7 bases, and 7 bases lay between the germline ends. Germline CDR1 and CDR2: MNHEY and SVGEGT. This CDR3 comprises 12 residues.

The chain links TRBV6-2 or TRBV6-3 to TRBJ2-3; D remains unclear. The clonotype comes from an adult in good health. Source material: blood. The CDR3 DNA follows: TGTGCCAGCAGTTACCCGACCCATACGCAGTATTTT. Protein: CASSYPTHTQYF.